This TCR beta chain was obtained from a study of T cells in Graves' hyperthyroidism and ophthalmopathy. Newly diagnosed hyperthyroidism patients aged 18 to 65 years had disease lasting under 2 months. Uncontrolled infections, other autoimmune diseases, pregnancy or lactation led to exclusion of patients. Clinical symptoms, serum thyroxine and TRAb, thyroid ultrasound and orbital computed tomography together formed the diagnostic basis. Note on this clonotype: Its antigen is not identified.

RNA transcripts were the template for amplifying TCR beta CDR3 regions. First-round RT-PCR of the TCR CDR3 relied on the HTBI primer set. TCRdb reprocessed the multiplex PCR reads with MiXCR, giving one entry per CDR3 protein. The sample lists some 690,000 distinct CDR3 sequences; around a sixth were seen once. The V gene end was trimmed by 8 bases and the J gene end by 8 bases; junction bases not matched to a gene: 15. This CDR3 has 16 amino acids. Germline values: CDR1 MGHDK, CDR2 SYGVNS. Findings of the study overall: The blood repertoire included most of the expanded thyroid clonotypes above 0.001.

The source of this sequence is a man between 45 and 60 years old with Graves' hyperthyroidism. Specimen: blood. The rearrangement links TRBV25-1 to TRBJ2-3; TRBD1 aligns across 11 bases. The CDR3 loop reads CASSPTGQGVGSTQYF. The DNA of the CDR3 is TGTGCCAGCTCACCGACGGGACAGGGGGTTGGAAGTACGCAGTATTTT. Full variable domain (missing parts from reference TRBV25-1 and TRBJ2-3): EADIYQTPRYLVIGTGKKITLECSQTMGHDKMYWYQQDPGMELHLIHYSYGVNSTEKGDLSSESTVSRIRTEHFPLTLESARPSHTSQYLCASSPTGQGVGSTQYFGPGTRLTVL.